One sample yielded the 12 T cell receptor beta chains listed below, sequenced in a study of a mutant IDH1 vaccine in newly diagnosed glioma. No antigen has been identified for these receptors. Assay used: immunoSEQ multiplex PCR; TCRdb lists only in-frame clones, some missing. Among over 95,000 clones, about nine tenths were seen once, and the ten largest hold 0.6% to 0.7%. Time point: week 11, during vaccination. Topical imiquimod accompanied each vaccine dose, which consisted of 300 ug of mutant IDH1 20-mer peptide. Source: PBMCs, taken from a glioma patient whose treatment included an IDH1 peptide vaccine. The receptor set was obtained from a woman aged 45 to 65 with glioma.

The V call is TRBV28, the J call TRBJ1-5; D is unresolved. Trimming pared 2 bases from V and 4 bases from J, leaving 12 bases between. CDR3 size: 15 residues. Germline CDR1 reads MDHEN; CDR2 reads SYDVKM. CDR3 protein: CASSLKWGINQPQHF. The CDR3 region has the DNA TGTGCCAGCAGTTTAAAGTGGGGTATTAATCAGCCCCAGCATTTT.

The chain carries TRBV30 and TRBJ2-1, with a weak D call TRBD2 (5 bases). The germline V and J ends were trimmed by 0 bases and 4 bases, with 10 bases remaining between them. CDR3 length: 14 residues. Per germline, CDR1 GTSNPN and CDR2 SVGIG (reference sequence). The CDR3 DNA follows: TGTGCCTGGAGTGTAGGTAGCGTTTACAATGAGCAGTTCTTC. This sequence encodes CAWSVGSVYNEQFF.

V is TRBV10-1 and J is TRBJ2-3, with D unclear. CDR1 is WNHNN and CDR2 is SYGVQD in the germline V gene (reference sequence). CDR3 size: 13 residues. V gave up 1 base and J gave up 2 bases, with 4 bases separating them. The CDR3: CASSEFTTDTQYF. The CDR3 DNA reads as TGCGCCAGCAGTGAGTTCACCACAGATACGCAGTATTTT.

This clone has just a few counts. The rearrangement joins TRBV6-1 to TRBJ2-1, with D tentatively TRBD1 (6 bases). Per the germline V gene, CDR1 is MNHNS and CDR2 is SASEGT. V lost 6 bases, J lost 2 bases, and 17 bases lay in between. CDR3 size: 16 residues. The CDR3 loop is CASRENRASPYNEQFF. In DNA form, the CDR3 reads TGTGCCAGCAGGGAAAACAGGGCCTCCCCCTACAATGAGCAGTTCTTC.

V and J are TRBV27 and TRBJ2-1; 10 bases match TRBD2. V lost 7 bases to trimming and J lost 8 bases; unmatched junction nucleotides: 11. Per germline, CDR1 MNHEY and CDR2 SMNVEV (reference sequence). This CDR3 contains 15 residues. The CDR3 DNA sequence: TGTGCCAGCACCCTAAGGCTAGCGGGAGCCCATGAGCAGTTCTTC. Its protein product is CASTLRLAGAHEQFF.

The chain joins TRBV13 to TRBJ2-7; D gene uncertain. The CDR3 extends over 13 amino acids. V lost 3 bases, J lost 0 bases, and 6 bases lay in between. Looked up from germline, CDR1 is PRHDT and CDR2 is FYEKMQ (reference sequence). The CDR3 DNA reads TGTGCCAGCAGCTTGGGTCGCTCCTACGAGCAGTACTTC. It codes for CASSLGRSYEQYF.

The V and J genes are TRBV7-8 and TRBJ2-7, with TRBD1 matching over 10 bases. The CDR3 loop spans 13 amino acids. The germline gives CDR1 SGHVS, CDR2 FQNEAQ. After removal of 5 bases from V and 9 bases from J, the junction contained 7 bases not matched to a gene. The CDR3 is CASSATGGFAQYF. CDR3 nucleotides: TGTGCCAGCAGCGCGACAGGGGGCTTCGCGCAGTACTTC.

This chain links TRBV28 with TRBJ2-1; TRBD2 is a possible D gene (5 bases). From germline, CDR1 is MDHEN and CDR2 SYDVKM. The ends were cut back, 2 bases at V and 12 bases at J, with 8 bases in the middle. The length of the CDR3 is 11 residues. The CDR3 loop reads CASSLGGVQFF. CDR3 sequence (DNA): TGTGCCAGCAGTTTAGGAGGTGTGCAGTTCTTC.

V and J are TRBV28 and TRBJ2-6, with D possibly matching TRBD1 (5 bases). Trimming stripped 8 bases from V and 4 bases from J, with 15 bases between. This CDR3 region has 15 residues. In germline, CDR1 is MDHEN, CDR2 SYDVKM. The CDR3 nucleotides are TGTGCCAGCCGCCGACAGCCCTACGGGGCCAACGTCCTGACTTTC. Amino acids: CASRRQPYGANVLTF.

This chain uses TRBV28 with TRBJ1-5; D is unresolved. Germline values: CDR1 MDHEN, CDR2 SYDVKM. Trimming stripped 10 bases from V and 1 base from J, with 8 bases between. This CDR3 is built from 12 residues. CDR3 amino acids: CATGRSNQPQHF. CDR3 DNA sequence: TGTGCCACCGGCCGAAGCAATCAGCCCCAGCATTTT.

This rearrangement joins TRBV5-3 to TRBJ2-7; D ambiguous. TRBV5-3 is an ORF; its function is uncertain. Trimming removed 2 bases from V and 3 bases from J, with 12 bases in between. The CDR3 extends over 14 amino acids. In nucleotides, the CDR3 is TGTGCCAGAAGCTTAAGATCTCGGCTCTACGAGCAGTACTTC. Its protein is CARSLRSRLYEQYF.

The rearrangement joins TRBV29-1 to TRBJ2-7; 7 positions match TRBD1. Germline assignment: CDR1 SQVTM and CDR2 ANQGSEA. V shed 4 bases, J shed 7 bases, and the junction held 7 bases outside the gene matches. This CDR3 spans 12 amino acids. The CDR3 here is CSVGDRVREQYF. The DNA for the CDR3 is TGCAGCGTTGGAGACAGGGTAAGGGAGCAGTACTTC.